This T cell receptor beta chain comes out of a study of shared clonotypes between healthy human individuals. The repertoire was sequenced with immunoSEQ multiplex PCR; TCRdb's copy has only in-frame clones and lacks some. There are 1.4 million to 1.5 million clones in the sample; roughly 95% occur only once, and roughly 1.2% lies in the top ten. Trimming removed 4 bases from V and 1 base from J, with 18 bases in between. Looked up from germline, CDR1 is KGHSH and CDR2 is LQKENI. CDR3 size: 17 residues. This chain uses TRBV18 with TRBJ2-3; either TRBD1 or TRBD2 may fit D (6 bases each). This TCR derives from a man aged 25-45 years in good health. Sequences were obtained from naive CD4+ T cells sorted from blood. Regarding subset: CD45RA+ positively selected. The CDR3 is CASSRITGSGGTDTQYF. CDR3 DNA sequence: TGTGCCAGCTCACGGATTACAGGGTCGGGGGGCACAGATACGCAGTATTTT.